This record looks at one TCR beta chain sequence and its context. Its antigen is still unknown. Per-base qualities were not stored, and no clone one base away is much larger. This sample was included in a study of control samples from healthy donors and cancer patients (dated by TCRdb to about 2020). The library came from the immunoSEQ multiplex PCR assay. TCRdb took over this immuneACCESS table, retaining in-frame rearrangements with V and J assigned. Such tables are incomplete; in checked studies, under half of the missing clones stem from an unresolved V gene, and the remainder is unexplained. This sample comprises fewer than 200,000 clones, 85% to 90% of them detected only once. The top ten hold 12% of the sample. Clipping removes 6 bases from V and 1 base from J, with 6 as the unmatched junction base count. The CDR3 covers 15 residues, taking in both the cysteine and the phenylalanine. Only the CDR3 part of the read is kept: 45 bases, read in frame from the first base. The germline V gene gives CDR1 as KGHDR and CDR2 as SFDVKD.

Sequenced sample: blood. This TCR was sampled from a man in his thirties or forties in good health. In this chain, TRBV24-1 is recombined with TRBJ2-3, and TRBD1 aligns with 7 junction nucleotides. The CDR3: CATSPRDSGTDTQYF. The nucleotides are TGTGCCACCAGTCCCCGGGACAGTGGCACAGATACGCAGTATTTT.